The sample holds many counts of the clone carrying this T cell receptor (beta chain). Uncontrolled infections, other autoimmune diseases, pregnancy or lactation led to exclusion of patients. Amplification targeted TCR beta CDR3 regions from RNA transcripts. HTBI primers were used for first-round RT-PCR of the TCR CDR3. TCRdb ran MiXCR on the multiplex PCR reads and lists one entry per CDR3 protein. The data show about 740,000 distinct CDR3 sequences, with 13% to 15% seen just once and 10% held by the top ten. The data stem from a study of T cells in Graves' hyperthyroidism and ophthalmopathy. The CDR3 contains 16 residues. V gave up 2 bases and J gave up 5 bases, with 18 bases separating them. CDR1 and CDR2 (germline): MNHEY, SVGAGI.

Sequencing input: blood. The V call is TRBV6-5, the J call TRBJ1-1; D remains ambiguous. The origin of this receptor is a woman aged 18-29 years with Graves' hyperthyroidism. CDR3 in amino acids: CASSYARIREGTEAFF. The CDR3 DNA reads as TGTGCCAGCAGTTACGCGAGGATACGGGAGGGAACTGAAGCTTTCTTT.